The present T cell receptor (beta chain) was sequenced within a study of cytotoxic CD8 clonotypes in ibrutinib-treated CLL. As for the study in general: Responses comprised about 24 partial and 2 complete; at median approximately 68 months, around 14 remained remitted and about 12 progressed.

V dropped 0 bases and J dropped 10 bases, with 10 bases sitting between them. Germline-derived CDR1 and CDR2 are LGHNA and YSLEER. The CDR3 runs to 13 residues. The assay was immunoSEQ multiplex PCR, and TCRdb's table has in-frame clones only and misses some. The sample consists of some 300,000 clones, approximately 80% of them appearing once. Libraries of TCR beta were made from approximately 2.2 micrograms of genomic DNA that came from cryopreserved PBMCs. This receptor was obtained from a human donor with chronic lymphocytic leukemia. The source material was PBMCs, sampled before ibrutinib treatment. The rearrangement uses TRBV4-3 and TRBJ2-4; a weak D match, TRBD2 (7 bases). CDR3: CASSQEGGAIQYF. The CDR3 DNA is TGCGCCAGCAGCCAAGAGGGGGGGGCGATTCAGTACTTC.